These T cell receptor beta chains were read from a single sample in a study of T-cell memory formation after mild COVID-19. TCRdb re-called the 5' RACE reads through MiXCR, storing one row per CDR3 protein. The sample consists of a few hundred thousand distinct CDR3 sequences, approximately 14% of them appearing once. The specimen sequenced was PBMCs or a T cell subset sorted from them (not recorded which). The receptors come from a man aged 18 to 29 who had mild COVID-19 (a few samples of this study predate the infection). Cell type and time point are not known. The CDR3 runs from the conserved cysteine through the conserved F or W. The D gene is left open where the match is weak. The listing skips clone size in some rows; elsewhere it reads once, few, many or a size class.

D gene,clone size,J gene,V gene,CDR3 protein,CDR3 DNA
-,-,TRBJ2-5,TRBV10-3,CAISESRAGFQETQYF,TGTGCCATCAGTGAGTCGAGGGCAGGTTTCCAAGAGACCCAGTACTTC
-,many,TRBJ2-3,TRBV5-1,CASSLEGQHADTQYF,TGCGCCAGCAGCTTGGAGGGACAACACGCAGATACGCAGTATTTT
-,-,TRBJ2-5,TRBV9,CASSVREGTPGETQYF,TGTGCCAGCAGCGTCCGAGAGGGGACACCGGGGGAGACCCAGTACTTC
-,-,TRBJ2-2,TRBV28,CASMSAVANTGELFF,TGTGCCAGCATGTCGGCCGTTGCGAACACCGGGGAGCTGTTTTTT
-,many,TRBJ2-1,TRBV5-1,CASSSGAGDYNEQFF,TGCGCCAGCAGCTCGGGGGCAGGGGACTACAATGAGCAGTTCTTC
-,-,TRBJ1-5,TRBV6-5,CASSSRERQPQHF,TGTGCCAGCAGTTCAAGGGAAAGACAGCCCCAGCATTTT
-,few,TRBJ1-1,TRBV4-3,CASSQKRETSLNTEAFF,TGCGCCAGCAGCCAAAAGAGGGAAACAAGCTTGAACACTGAAGCTTTCTTT
-,-,TRBJ2-3,TRBV4-2,CASSQDSASTDTQYF,TGTGCCAGCAGCCAAGATTCCGCGAGCACAGATACGCAGTATTTT
-,few,TRBJ2-5,TRBV9,CASSVGQGSEETQYF,TGTGCCAGCAGCGTCGGCCAGGGGAGTGAGGAGACCCAGTACTTC
TRBD2,-,TRBJ2-1,TRBV14,CASSLRTSGDTYNEQFF,TGTGCCAGCAGCCTACGGACTAGCGGGGATACCTACAATGAGCAGTTCTTC
-,-,TRBJ1-5,TRBV3-1,CASSLGTDSNQPQHF,TGTGCCAGCAGCCTCGGGACGGATAGCAATCAGCCCCAGCATTTT
-,few,TRBJ2-7,TRBV7-9,CASSLVGQGSFEQYF,TGTGCCAGCAGCTTAGTCGGGCAGGGGTCTTTCGAGCAGTACTTC